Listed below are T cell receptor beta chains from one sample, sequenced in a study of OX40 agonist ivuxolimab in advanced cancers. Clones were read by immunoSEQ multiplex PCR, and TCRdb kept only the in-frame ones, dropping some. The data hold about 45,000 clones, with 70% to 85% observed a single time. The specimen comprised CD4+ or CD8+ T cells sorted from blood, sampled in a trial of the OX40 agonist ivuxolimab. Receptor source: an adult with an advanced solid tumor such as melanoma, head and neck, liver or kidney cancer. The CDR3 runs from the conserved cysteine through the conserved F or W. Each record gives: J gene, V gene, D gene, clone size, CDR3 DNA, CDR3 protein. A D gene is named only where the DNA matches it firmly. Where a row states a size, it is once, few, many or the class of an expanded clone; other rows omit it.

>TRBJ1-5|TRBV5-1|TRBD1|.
TGCGCCAGCAGTTCCGGGACAGGGGGTCAGCCCCAGCATTTT
CASSSGTGGQPQHF
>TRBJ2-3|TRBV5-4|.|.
TGTGCCAGCAGCTTGAGGCAGGGTCCCACAGATACGCAGTATTTT
CASSLRQGPTDTQYF
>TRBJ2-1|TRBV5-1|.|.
TGCGCCAGCAGCTTTAGGGATCCGGCTTTAAATGAGCAGTTCTTC
CASSFRDPALNEQFF
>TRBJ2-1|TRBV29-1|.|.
TGCAGCGTTGTTAGAGCTTACAATGAGCAGTTCTTC
CSVVRAYNEQFF
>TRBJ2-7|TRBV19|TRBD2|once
TGTGCCAGTAGTAGCGGGGGGGCGTACGAGCAGTACTTC
CASSSGGAYEQYF
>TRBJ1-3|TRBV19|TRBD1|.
TGTGCCACCCAGTCCGGGACAGCTGGAAACACCATATATTTT
CATQSGTAGNTIYF
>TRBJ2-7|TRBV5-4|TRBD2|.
TGTGCCAGCAGCTTGGGACTAGCCCCCTCCGAGCAGTACTTC
CASSLGLAPSEQYF
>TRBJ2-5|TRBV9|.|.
TGTGCCAGCAGCGTAGGGCAGGGCCACGGAGAGACCCAGTACTTC
CASSVGQGHGETQYF
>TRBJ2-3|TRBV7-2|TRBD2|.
TGTGCCAGCAGCCGCCGGCGGGAGGGGGGCACAGATACGCAGTATTTT
CASSRRREGGTDTQYF
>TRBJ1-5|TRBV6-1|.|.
TGTGCCAGCAGTGAAAACCAGCCCCAGCATTTT
CASSENQPQHF
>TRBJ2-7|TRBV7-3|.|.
TGTGCCAGCAGCTTGACCGGGACACTAACCTACGAGCAGTACTTC
CASSLTGTLTYEQYF
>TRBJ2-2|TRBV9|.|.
TGTGCCAGCAGCGTAGGAGGGGAGGCCACCGGGGAGCTGTTTTTT
CASSVGGEATGELFF
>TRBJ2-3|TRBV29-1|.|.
TGCAGCGTTGAATGGCAGGGTGTAGATACGCAGTATTTT
CSVEWQGVDTQYF
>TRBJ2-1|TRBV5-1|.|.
TGCGCCAGCAGCGGCTCGCACTACAATGAGCAGTTCTTC
CASSGSHYNEQFF
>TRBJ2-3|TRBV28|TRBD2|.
TGTGCCAGCAGTTACGTTAGCGGGACAGATACGCAGTATTTT
CASSYVSGTDTQYF
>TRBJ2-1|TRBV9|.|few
TGTGCCAGCAGTGCCCGAGCCATAGCAGGCTACAATGAGCAGTTCTTC
CASSARAIAGYNEQFF
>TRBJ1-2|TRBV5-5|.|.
TGTGCCAGCAGCTTGGCCACCGGACAGCCGAGATATGGCTACACCTTC
CASSLATGQPRYGYTF
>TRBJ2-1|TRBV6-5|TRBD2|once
TGTGCCACCGGGAGGGTCTCCTACAATGAGCAGTTCTTC
CATGRVSYNEQFF
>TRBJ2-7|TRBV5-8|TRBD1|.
TGTGCCAGCAGATTTACAGGGGGCGACGAGCAGTACTTC
CASRFTGGDEQYF
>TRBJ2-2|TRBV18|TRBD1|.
TGTGCCAGCTCACCACCACAGGGGGAGACCGGGGAGCTGTTTTTT
CASSPPQGETGELFF
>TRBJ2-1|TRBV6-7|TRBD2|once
TGTGCCAGCAGTTCAAGCGGGAGGAGGGATGAGCAGTTCTTC
CASSSSGRRDEQFF
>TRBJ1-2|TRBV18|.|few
TGTGCCAGCTCACCAGAGGGACTGGGCTACACCTTC
CASSPEGLGYTF
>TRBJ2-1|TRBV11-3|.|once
TGTGCCAGCAGCTTGGCTAGGGGGTCAAGTGAGCAGTTCTTC
CASSLARGSSEQFF
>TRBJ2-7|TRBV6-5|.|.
TGTGCCAGCAGTTACAGGGGGGGCAGGGAGTACGAGCAGTACTTC
CASSYRGGREYEQYF
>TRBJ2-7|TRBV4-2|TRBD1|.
TGTGCCAGCAGCAAGGACAGGACCTACGAGCAGTACTTC
CASSKDRTYEQYF
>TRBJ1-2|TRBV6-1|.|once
TGTGCCAGCAGGGGAGGGTCCTATGGCTACACCTTC
CASRGGSYGYTF
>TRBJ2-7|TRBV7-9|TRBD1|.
TGTGCCAGCAGTCCCGGGACAGCGAGCCTCGGCGAGCAGTACTTC
CASSPGTASLGEQYF
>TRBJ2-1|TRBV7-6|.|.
TGTGCCAGCAGCTTAGCGGGCGCTTTGAATGAGCAGTTCTTC
CASSLAGALNEQFF
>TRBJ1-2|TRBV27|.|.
TGTGCCAGCAGTTTATCGACTACTAACTATGGCTACACCTTC
CASSLSTTNYGYTF
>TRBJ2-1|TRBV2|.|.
TGTGCCAGCAGTGAATACCGGGGGGCTACCTACAATGAGCAGTTCTTC
CASSEYRGATYNEQFF
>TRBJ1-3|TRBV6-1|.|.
TGTGCCAGCAGTTCCCAGGGTGGTGGAAACACCATATATTTT
CASSSQGGGNTIYF
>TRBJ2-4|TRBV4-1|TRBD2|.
TGCGCCAGCAGCCAAGATCTAACTAGCGTTCGGTACTTC
CASSQDLTSVRYF
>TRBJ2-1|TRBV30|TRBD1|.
TGTGCCTGGGGAGGGACAGGGAGGGGCAATGAGCAGTTCTTC
CAWGGTGRGNEQFF
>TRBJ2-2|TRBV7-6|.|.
TGTGCCAGCAGACTACAGGGATGGGACACCGGGGAGCTGTTTTTT
CASRLQGWDTGELFF
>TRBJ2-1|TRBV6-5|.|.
TGTGCCAGCAGTTATCGCCAGCACAATGAGCAGTTCTTC
CASSYRQHNEQFF
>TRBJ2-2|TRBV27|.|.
TGTGCCAGCAGTTTATTCTCGAACACCGGGGAGCTGTTTTTT
CASSLFSNTGELFF
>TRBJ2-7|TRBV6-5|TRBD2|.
TGTGCCAGCAGTTACGACTCGGGGGGAACGAACGAGCAGTACTTC
CASSYDSGGTNEQYF
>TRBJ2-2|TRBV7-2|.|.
TGTGCCAGCAGCTTAGTTCGGGACACCGGGGAGCTGTTTTTT
CASSLVRDTGELFF
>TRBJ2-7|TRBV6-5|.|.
TGTGCCAGCAGCTCGGACAGACCCCTGTGGCAGTACTTC
CASSSDRPLWQYF
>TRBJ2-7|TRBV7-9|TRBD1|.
TGTGCCAGCAGTTTAGTGGGGGACAGGGGCTACGAGCAGTACTTC
CASSLVGDRGYEQYF
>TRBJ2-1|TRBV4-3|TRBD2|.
TGCGCCAGCAGCCAAGATCTGCCTAGCGGGGGGTTCTACAATGAGCAGTTCTTC
CASSQDLPSGGFYNEQFF